The 19 T cell receptor beta chains in this list originate from one sample, sequenced in a study of T-cell memory formation after mild COVID-19 (dated by TCRdb to the early 2020s). Library prep was done by 5' RACE. TCRdb names Illumina NovaSeq 6000 as the instrument used. TCRdb trimmed public reads at Q25 via fastp, called clones via MiXCR and kept in-frame beta chains. Rows matching on CDR3 protein sequence are summarized as one entry with the most common DNA and genes. This sample is represented by a few hundred thousand distinct CDR3 sequences; approximately 30% of them were singletons. The ten largest clones represent roughly an eighth of the sample. The sequenced material came from PBMCs or a T cell subset sorted from them (not recorded which). The origin of the receptors is an adult woman who had mild COVID-19 (a few samples of this study predate the infection). The sample titles of this study are shuffled in the database, so cell type and time point are left out; the donor was told from shared clones.

The V gene is TRBV10-3, the J gene TRBJ2-7, with 7 positions matching TRBD1. The CDR3 covers 15 residues. The junction had 10 bases not matched to a gene; V was cut back by 7 bases and J by 1 base. Germline CDR1 ENHRY, CDR2 SYGVKD. CDR3 loop: CAINMRDSYSYEQYF. As DNA, the CDR3 is TGTGCCATCAATATGAGGGACAGCTATTCCTACGAGCAGTACTTC.

V and J are TRBV21-1 and TRBJ2-3; the table assigns TRBD2, which was not confirmed against the DNA. TRBV21-1 is termed a pseudogene. The CDR3 has 16 residues. The chain's CDR3 is CASTPRLAGGINTQYF. CDR3 in DNA: TGTGCCAGCACCCCGAGACTAGCGGGAGGCATAAATACGCAGTATTTT.

The gene calls are TRBV9 and TRBJ1-1, with 11 bases identical to TRBD1. The CDR3 is 18 residues long. The V gene end was trimmed by 2 bases and the J gene end by 5 bases; junction bases not matched to a gene: 14. Germline CDR1 is SGDLS and CDR2 is YYNGEE. DNA for the CDR3: TGTGCCAGCAGCGTTTTGGACAGGGGGCTTGGAGGGGGGACTGAAGCTTTCTTT. Residues: CASSVLDRGLGGGTEAFF.

This clonotype has just a few counts. The chain has TRBV15 and TRBJ2-3, with TRBD1 matching 8 bases. The CDR3 is 16 residues long. CDR1 and CDR2 from the germline V gene are LNHNV and YYDKDF (reference sequence). Trimming removed 8 bases from V and 4 bases from J; junction bases left unmatched: 14. Here the CDR3 DNA reads TGTGCCACCTCTACCGGTGACAGGGGCATGGCAGATACGCAGTATTTT. Amino acid sequence: CATSTGDRGMADTQYF.

The gene calls are TRBV7-8 and TRBJ2-3, with TRBD2 matching 9 bases. Germline loops: CDR1 SGHVS, CDR2 FQNEAQ. The CDR3 spans 18 residues. V was clipped by 1 base and J by 7 bases; unmatched bases: 15. The DNA for the CDR3 is TGTGCCAGCAGCTTAGTTGGTCGGTCACGGCGGGAGGGGTATACGCAGTATTTT. This encodes CASSLVGRSRREGYTQYF.

This sequence joins TRBV25-1 and TRBJ2-1, with a weak D call TRBD2 (5 bases). With 3 bases removed from V and 0 bases from J, the gap between germline ends came to 12 bases. Germline V gene lookup returns CDR1 MGHDK and CDR2 SYGVNS. There are 16 residues in the CDR3. The CDR3: CASSDPRRGSYNEQFF. CDR3 bases: TGTGCCAGCAGTGACCCCCGACGGGGCTCCTACAATGAGCAGTTCTTC.

The J gene is TRBJ2-2, the V gene TRBV20-1; 8 nucleotides align to TRBD2. CDR1 DFQATT and CDR2 SNEGSKA come from the germline V gene (reference sequence). The trim removed 2 bases at V and 5 bases at J, leaving 13 bases unmatched. The length of the CDR3 is 17 residues. In DNA, the CDR3 is TGCAGTGCTAGATATGGTGTAAGCGGGAGAAGGACCGGGGAGCTGTTTTTT. It encodes CSARYGVSGRRTGELFF.

The chain links TRBV2 to TRBJ1-5; D call uncertain. The CDR3 consists of 13 residues. The V gene's germline CDR1 is SNHLY and CDR2 FYNNEI. V dropped 8 bases and J dropped 5 bases, with 13 bases sitting between them. The CDR3 is CASSDGEYQPQHF. CDR3 sequence (DNA): TGTGCCAGCTCGGATGGGGAATATCAGCCCCAGCATTTT.

This clonotype was counted ten times or more. This chain joins TRBV24-1 and TRBJ2-5; 8 bases match TRBD2. The CDR3 length is 15 residues. The trim removed 0 bases at V and 5 bases at J, leaving 4 bases unmatched. The germline V gene has CDR1 KGHDR and CDR2 SFDVKD. The DNA of the CDR3 is TGTGCCACCAGTGATTTGAGCGGGGGAGGGGAGACCCAGTACTTC. As protein: CATSDLSGGGETQYF.

The chain combines TRBV7-6 with TRBJ2-2; 8 bases align to TRBD2. Per germline, CDR1 SGHVS and CDR2 FNYEAQ. Trimming at V came to 1 base and at J to 6 bases, leaving 4 bases not matched to a gene. This CDR3 has 15 residues. In nucleotides, the CDR3 is TGTGCCAGCAGCTTAGGGGCAGCGGGAGCCGGGGAGCTGTTTTTT. Protein sequence: CASSLGAAGAGELFF. Combining the CDR3 with reference TRBV7-6 and TRBJ2-2 gives the whole variable domain GAGVSQSPRYKVTKRGQDVALRCDPISGHVSLYWYRQALGQGPEFLTYFNYEAQQDKSGLPNDRFSAERPEGSISTLTIQRTEQRDSAMYRCASSLGAAGAGELFFGEGSRLTVL.

This clonotype was counted between two and nine times. This chain uses TRBV12-3 or TRBV12-4 with TRBJ1-6; D is undetermined. The CDR3 has 13 residues. Trimming pared 6 bases from V and 10 bases from J, leaving 13 bases between. The CDR3, as DNA: TGTGCCAGCAGGAACGAGGTGGGCTCACCCCTCCACTTT. Its translation is CASRNEVGSPLHF.

This clonotype was recorded a few times. The chain is built from TRBV5-4 and TRBJ1-1; D perhaps matches TRBD1 (6 bases). This CDR3 region has 14 residues. CDR1 SGHNT and CDR2 YYREEE come from the germline V gene (reference sequence). The V end was cut by 0 bases, the J end by 4 bases, with 10 bases between. The CDR3 loop reads CASSLGEGGTEAFF. In nucleotides, the CDR3 is TGTGCCAGCAGCTTGGGTGAAGGGGGCACTGAAGCTTTCTTT.

This clonotype was seen a handful of times. This chain uses TRBV5-1 with TRBJ2-3; a possible D gene is TRBD1 (5 bases). The ends were cut back, 0 bases at V and 6 bases at J, with 11 bases in the middle. CDR1 is SGHRS, CDR2 YFSETQ, per germline. There are 14 residues in the CDR3. The chain's CDR3 is CASSLGRAGDTQYF. CDR3 in DNA: TGCGCCAGCAGCTTGGGTAGGGCAGGGGATACGCAGTATTTT.

A few counts support this clonotype. This chain connects TRBV19 to TRBJ2-1, with TRBD2 matching 14 bases. Germline V lookup: CDR1 LNHDA, CDR2 SQIVND (reference sequence). This CDR3 has 18 residues. V gave up 5 bases and J gave up 2 bases; unmatched junction bases: 8. DNA for the CDR3: TGTGCCAGTAGTGGGGGACTAGCGGGAGTGTTGCCCTACAATGAGCAGTTCTTC. It translates to CASSGGLAGVLPYNEQFF.

V usage is TRBV7-2 and J usage is TRBJ2-1; tentatively, D is TRBD2 (5 bases). Trimming stripped 5 bases from V and 8 bases from J, with 10 bases between. This CDR3 is built from 12 residues. The germline CDR1 and CDR2 sequences are SGHTA and FQGNSA. The CDR3 sequence: CASSPLAYEQFF. In DNA, the CDR3 is TGTGCCAGCAGCCCTCTAGCATATGAGCAGTTCTTC. Variable domain in full (rest from reference TRBV7-2 and TRBJ2-1): GAGVSQSPSNKVTEKGKDVELRCDPISGHTALYWYRQSLGQGLEFLIYFQGNSAPDKSGLPSDRFSAERTGGSVSTLTIQRTQQEDSAVYLCASSPLAYEQFFGPGTRLTVL.

This chain connects TRBV5-1 to TRBJ2-3; D gene unclear. Germline values: CDR1 SGHRS, CDR2 YFSETQ. The CDR3 runs to 15 residues. Trimming took off 4 bases at V and 4 bases at J, with 16 bases between the two ends. CDR3 residues: CASSPDGLGPDTQYF. CDR3 nucleotides: TGCGCCAGCAGCCCGGATGGGTTAGGTCCAGATACGCAGTATTTT.

This clonotype was counted a few times. This chain connects TRBV3-1 to TRBJ2-7; no definite D call. Looked up from germline, CDR1 is LGHDT and CDR2 is YNNKEL (reference sequence). The CDR3 is made up of 13 amino acids. Trimming stripped 4 bases from V and 6 bases from J, with 13 bases between. The CDR3 here is CASSRSPPTEQYF. The DNA of the CDR3 is TGTGCCAGCAGCCGATCACCGCCGACCGAGCAGTACTTC.

The chain carries TRBV3-1 and TRBJ2-1; no reliable D call. The CDR3 has 12 amino acids. Between the trimmed V and J ends, which lost 4 bases and 9 bases, there was a span of 10 bases. Germline V lookup: CDR1 LGHDT, CDR2 YNNKEL (reference sequence). The CDR3 loop reads CASSRGMGEQFF. The CDR3 DNA reads TGTGCCAGCAGCCGTGGGATGGGTGAGCAGTTCTTC.

This clonotype has a handful of counts. This chain joins TRBV5-1 and TRBJ2-7, with TRBD1 identical over 7 bases. The trim removed 3 bases at V and 3 bases at J, leaving 12 bases unmatched. This CDR3 comprises 16 residues. The germline V gene encodes CDR1 SGHRS and CDR2 YFSETQ. CDR3 DNA sequence: TGCGCCAGCAGCTCCGATCCGCTGACAGGGAGCTACGAGCAGTACTTC. It is translated as CASSSDPLTGSYEQYF.